This TCR beta chain was recorded in a study of naive and memory T cell subsets. The beta constant-region primer was an equimolar mix of two oligonucleotides covering TRBC1 and TRBC2. Ligated cDNA was amplified by four rounds of PCR with nested alpha and beta constant-region primers and SP2. A 12-nucleotide UMI and the SP2 primer were added to the cDNA 3' end by oligonucleotide ligation. Via MiXCR, TCRdb re-called the UMI-ligation and nested PCR reads, giving one row per CDR3 protein. The sample consists of 150,000 or so distinct CDR3 sequences, approximately 22% of them appearing once. Study-wide results and caveats: A few larger clonotypes appeared in naive repertoires, especially CD8, possibly memory cells re-expressing CD45RA. In CD4 and CD8 cells, diversity dropped from naive through EMRA. Clonotypes here are unpaired alpha or beta chain sequences.

J was trimmed by 6 bases and V by 5 bases; bases with no gene match: 11. This CDR3 spans 15 amino acids. A remark on this clonotype: No antigen is known for it.

CD4+ T cell IFNgamma after overnight CMV lysate exposure gave donor CMV status. Sequenced input: naive CD4+ T cells from blood. J is TRBJ1-1 and V is TRBV12-3 or TRBV12-4; 8 bases map to TRBD1. The sequence was obtained from a human donor in good health. This CDR3 reads CASSHIGQGRAEAFF. The CDR3 DNA reads TGTGCCAGCAGTCATATCGGACAGGGAAGGGCTGAAGCTTTCTTT.